The subject of this entry is one T cell receptor (beta chain). The sample comes from a study of shared clonotypes between healthy human individuals. For the study at large: In total, the donors were a couple of women and a few men aged 18 to 49.

The repertoire was sequenced with immunoSEQ multiplex PCR; TCRdb's copy has only in-frame clones and lacks some. The sample lists fewer than 1 million clones, 96% occurring once. Looked up from germline, CDR1 is SGHDT and CDR2 is YYEEEE. The CDR3 spans 14 residues. J lost 6 bases, V lost 1 base, and 0 bases had no gene match. Terminally differentiated effector memory CD45RA+ cells were left out of the naive CD8 fraction, which was CD45RO-negative and positively selected for CCR7. Those who donated were healthy HIV-negative adults, with no recent acute infections or vaccinations reported. This TCR was sampled from a man aged 25 to 40 in good health. V is TRBV5-6 and J is TRBJ2-2; TRBD2 matches 10 bases. Input material: naive CD8+ T cells sorted from blood. CDR3 nucleotide sequence: TGTGCCAGCAGCTTGAGCGGGAGGGCCGGGGAGCTGTTTTTT. Translated, it gives CASSLSGRAGELFF.